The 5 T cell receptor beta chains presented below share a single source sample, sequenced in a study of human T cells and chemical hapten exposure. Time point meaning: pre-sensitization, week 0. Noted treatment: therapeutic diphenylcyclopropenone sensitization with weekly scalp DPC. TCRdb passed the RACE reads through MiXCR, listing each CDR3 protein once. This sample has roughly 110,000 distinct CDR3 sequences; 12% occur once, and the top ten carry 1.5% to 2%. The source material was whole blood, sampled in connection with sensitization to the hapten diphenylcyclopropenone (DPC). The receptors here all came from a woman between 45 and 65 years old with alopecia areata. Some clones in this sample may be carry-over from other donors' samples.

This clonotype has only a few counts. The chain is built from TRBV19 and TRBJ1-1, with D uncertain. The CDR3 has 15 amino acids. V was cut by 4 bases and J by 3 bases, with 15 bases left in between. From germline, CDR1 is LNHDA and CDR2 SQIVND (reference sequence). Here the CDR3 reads CASSTYGQEDTEAFF. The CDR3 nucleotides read TGTGCCAGTAGTACCTACGGGCAGGAGGACACTGAAGCTTTCTTT.

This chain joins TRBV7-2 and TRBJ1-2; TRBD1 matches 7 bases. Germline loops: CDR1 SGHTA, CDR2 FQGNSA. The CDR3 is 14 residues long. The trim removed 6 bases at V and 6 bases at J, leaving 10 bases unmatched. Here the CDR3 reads CASRTWTGVDGYTF. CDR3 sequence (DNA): TGTGCCAGCAGAACCTGGACAGGCGTAGATGGCTACACCTTC.

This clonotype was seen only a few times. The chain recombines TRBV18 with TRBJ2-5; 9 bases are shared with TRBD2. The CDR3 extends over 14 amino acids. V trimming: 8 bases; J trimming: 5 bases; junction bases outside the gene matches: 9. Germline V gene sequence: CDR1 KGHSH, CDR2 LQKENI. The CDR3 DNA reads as TGTGCCAGCACGAGACTAGCGGTCGGTGAGACCCAGTACTTC. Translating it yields CASTRLAVGETQYF.

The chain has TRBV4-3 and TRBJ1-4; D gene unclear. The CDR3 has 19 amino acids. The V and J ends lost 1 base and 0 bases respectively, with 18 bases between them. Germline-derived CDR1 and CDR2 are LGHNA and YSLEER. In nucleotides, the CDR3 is TGCGCCAGCAGCCAAGGAAAAGAGTCTCCCGGGTCAACTAATGAAAAACTGTTTTTT. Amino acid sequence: CASSQGKESPGSTNEKLFF.

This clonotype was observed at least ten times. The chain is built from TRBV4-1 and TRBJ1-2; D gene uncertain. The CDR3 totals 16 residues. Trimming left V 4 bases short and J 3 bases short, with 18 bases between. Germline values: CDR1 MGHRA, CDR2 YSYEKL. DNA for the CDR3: TGCGCCAGCAGCCGGAGCCCAGGATCACGCCACTATGGCTACACCTTC. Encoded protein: CASSRSPGSRHYGYTF.